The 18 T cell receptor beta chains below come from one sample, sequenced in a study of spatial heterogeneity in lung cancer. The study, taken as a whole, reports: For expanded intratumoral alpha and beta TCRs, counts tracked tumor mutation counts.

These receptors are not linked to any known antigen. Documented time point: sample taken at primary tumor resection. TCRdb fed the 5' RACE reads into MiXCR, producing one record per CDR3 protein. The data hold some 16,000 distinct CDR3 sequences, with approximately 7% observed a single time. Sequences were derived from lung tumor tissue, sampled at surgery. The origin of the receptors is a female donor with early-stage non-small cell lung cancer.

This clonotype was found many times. For the CDR3, the DNA is TGTGCCAGCAGCTTCGGGACAGGGGGCAGGGACACCGGGGAGCTGTTTTTT. It specifies CASSFGTGGRDTGELFF. The V gene is TRBV5-6, the J gene TRBJ2-2; TRBD1 matches 12 bases. After removal of 2 bases from V and 3 bases from J, the junction contained 5 bases not matched to a gene. There are 17 residues in the CDR3. Germline assignment: CDR1 SGHDT and CDR2 YYEEEE. Variable domain in full (rest from reference TRBV5-6 and TRBJ2-2): DAGVTQSPTHLIKTRGQQVTLRCSPKSGHDTVSWYQQALGQGPQFIFQYYEEEERQRGNFPDRFSGHQFPNYSSELNVNALLLGDSALYLCASSFGTGGRDTGELFFGEGSRLTVL.

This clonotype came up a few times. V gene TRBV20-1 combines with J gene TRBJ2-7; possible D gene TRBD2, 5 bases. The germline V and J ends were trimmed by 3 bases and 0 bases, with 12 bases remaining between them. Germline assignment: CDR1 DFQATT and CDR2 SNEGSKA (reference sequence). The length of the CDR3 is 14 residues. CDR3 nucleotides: TGCAGTGCTAGGGGCGGAGGCAACTCCTACGAGCAGTACTTC. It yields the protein CSARGGGNSYEQYF.

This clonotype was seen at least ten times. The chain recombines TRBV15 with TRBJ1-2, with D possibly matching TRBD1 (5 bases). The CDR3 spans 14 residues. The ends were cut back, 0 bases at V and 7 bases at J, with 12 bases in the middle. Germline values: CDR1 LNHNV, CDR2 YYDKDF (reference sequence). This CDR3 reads CATSRDTQAGGYTF. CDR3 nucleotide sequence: TGTGCCACCAGCAGAGATACACAGGCTGGTGGCTACACCTTC.

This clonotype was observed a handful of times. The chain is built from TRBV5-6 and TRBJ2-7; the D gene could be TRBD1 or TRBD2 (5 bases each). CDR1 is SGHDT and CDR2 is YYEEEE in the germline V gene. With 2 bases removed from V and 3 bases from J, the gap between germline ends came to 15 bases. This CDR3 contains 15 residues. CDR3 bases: TGTGCCAGCAGCTTCATGGGACCGGGCGTCTACGAGCAGTACTTC. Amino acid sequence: CASSFMGPGVYEQYF.

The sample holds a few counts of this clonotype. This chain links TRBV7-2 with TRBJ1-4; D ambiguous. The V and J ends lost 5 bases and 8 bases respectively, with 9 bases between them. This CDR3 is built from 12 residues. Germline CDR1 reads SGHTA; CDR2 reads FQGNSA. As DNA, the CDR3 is TGTGCCAGCAGCGGCATGGAAGAAAAACTGTTTTTT. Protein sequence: CASSGMEEKLFF.

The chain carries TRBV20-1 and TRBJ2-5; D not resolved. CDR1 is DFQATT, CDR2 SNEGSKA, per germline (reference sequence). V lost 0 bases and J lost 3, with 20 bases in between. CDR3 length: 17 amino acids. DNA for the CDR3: TGCAGTGCTAGAGATTCCCTGAAAAATATTCTCGAAGAGACCCAGTACTTC. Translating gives CSARDSLKNILEETQYF.

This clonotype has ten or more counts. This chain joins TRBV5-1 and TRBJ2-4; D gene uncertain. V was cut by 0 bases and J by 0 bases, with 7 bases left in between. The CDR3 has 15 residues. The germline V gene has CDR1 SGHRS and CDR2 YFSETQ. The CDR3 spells CASSLDNLAKNIQYF. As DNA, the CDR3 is TGCGCCAGCAGCTTGGACAACCTAGCCAAAAACATTCAGTACTTC.

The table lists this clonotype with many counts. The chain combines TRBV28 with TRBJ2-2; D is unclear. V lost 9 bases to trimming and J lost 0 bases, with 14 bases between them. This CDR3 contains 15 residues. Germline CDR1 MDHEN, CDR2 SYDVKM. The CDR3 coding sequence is TGTGCCAGTAATCGACAACTATCGAACACCGGGGAGCTGTTTTTT. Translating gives CASNRQLSNTGELFF. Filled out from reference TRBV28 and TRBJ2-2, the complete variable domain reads DVKVTQSSRYLVKRTGEKVFLECVQDMDHENMFWYRQDPGLGLRLIYFSYDVKMKEKGDIPEGYSVSREKKERFSLILESASTNQTSMYLCASNRQLSNTGELFFGEGSRLTVL.

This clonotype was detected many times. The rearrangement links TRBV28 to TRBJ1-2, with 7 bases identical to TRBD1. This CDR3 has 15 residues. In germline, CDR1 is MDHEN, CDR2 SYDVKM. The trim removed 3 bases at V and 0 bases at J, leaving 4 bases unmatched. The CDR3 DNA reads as TGTGCCAGCAGTTTCCCGGACAGGCCTAACTATGGCTACACCTTC. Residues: CASSFPDRPNYGYTF.

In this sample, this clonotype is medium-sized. The CDR3 DNA sequence: TGTGCCAGCAGTTTACAATTCGAGCAGTACTTC. As protein: CASSLQFEQYF. This chain connects TRBV6-5 to TRBJ2-7; no definite D call. The CDR3 consists of 11 residues. Germline V gene sequence: CDR1 MNHEY, CDR2 SVGAGI. Trimming left V 4 bases short and J 6 bases short, with 7 bases between.

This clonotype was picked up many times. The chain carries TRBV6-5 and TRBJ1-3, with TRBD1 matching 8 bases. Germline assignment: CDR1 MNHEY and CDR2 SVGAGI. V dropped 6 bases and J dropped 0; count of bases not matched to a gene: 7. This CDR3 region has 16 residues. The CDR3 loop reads CASRRRQGTSGNTIYF. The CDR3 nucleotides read TGTGCCAGCAGGAGGAGACAGGGGACCTCTGGAAACACCATATATTTT.

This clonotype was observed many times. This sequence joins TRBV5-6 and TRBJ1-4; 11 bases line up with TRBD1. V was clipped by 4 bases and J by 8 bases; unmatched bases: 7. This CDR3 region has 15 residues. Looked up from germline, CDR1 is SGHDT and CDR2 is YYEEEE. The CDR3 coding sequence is TGTGCCAGCAGCCCGGGGGACAGGGGGTCAGAAAAACTGTTTTTT. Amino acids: CASSPGDRGSEKLFF.

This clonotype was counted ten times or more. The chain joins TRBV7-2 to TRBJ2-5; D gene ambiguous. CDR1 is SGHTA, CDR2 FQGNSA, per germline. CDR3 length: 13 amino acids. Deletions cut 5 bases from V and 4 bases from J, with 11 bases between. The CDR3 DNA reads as TGTGCCAGCAGCGCAAGGGCCGTAGAGACCCAGTACTTC. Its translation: CASSARAVETQYF.

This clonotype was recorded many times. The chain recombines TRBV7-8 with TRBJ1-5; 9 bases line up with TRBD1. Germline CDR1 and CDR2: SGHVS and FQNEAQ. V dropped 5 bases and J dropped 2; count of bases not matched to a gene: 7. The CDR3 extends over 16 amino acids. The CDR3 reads CASSARQGVGNQPQHF. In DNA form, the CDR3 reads TGTGCCAGCAGCGCCCGACAGGGGGTTGGCAATCAGCCCCAGCATTTT.

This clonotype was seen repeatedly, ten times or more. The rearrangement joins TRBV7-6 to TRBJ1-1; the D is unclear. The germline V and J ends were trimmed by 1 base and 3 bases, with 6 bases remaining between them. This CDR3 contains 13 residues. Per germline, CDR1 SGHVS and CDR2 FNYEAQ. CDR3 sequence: CASSLEQYTEAFF. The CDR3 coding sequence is TGTGCCAGCAGCTTAGAACAGTACACTGAAGCTTTCTTT.

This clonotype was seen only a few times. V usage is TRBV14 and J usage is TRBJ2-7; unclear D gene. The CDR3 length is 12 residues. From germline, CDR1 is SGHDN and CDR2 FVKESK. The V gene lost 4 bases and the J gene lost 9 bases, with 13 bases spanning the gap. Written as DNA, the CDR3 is TGTGCCAGCAGCCGAGACGTGCGAGGGCAGTACTTC. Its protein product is CASSRDVRGQYF.

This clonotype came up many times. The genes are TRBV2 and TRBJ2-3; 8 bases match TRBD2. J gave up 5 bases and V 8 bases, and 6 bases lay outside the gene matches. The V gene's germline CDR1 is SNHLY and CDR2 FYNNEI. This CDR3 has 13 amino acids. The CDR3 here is CASAGLDGDTQYF. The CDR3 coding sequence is TGTGCCAGCGCGGGACTAGACGGAGATACGCAGTATTTT.

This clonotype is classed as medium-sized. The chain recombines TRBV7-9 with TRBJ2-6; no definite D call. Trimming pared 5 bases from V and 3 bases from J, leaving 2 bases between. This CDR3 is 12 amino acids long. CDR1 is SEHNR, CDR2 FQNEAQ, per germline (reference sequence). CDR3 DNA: TGTGCCAGCAGCGATGGGGCCAACGTCCTGACTTTC. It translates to CASSDGANVLTF.